This T cell receptor (beta chain) was retrieved from a study of beta chain features in type 1 diabetes. Germline lookup yields CDR1 PRHDT and CDR2 FYEKMQ (reference sequence). This CDR3 is built from 14 residues. V was cut by 1 base and J by 4 bases, with 10 bases left in between. What was sequenced were expressed TCRB transcripts, since all of the isolated RNA had been reverse transcribed. Sequenced by immunoSEQ multiplex PCR; TCRdb stores in-frame clones only, minus some. The sample has 150,000 or so clones, roughly 11% seen once. The sequence came from a man younger than 30 in good health. The sequencing input was central memory CD4+ T cells from blood. The chain recombines TRBV13 with TRBJ2-5; possibly TRBD2 for D (6 bases). The CDR3 spells CASSLVSGGETQYF. The CDR3 nucleotides read TGTGCCAGCAGCTTAGTCTCCGGGGGAGAGACCCAGTACTTC.